This TCR beta chain was captured by sequencing in a study of blood T cells in healthy people across ages. Through a sample-barcoded 5' primer and a J-beta primer mix, a second PCR was run for about 6 to 12 cycles. TCRdb redid the calling of the 5' RACE reads with MiXCR, one entry per CDR3 protein. The sample contains hundreds of thousands of distinct CDR3 sequences, 44% of which appear only once. Remarks on this clonotype: Antigen specificity is unknown.

Findings and limits, study-wide: Possibly confounding the expanded clonotype changes was the fact that donor CMV status was unknown.

The CDR3 is 14 residues long. The germline CDR1 and CDR2 sequences are SGHRS and YFSETQ. This clonotype was obtained from a man aged 60-69 years in good health. The sample comprised blood. The J gene is TRBJ2-7, the V gene TRBV5-1; D is uncertain. The J call may be mistaken, given a closer DNA end match to TRBJ2-4. The CDR3 loop reads CASSLRQAGDIQYF. The CDR3 DNA follows: TGCGCCAGCAGCTTGAGGCAGGCCGGAGACATTCAGTACTTC.